The 11 T cell receptor beta chains given below trace back to one sample, sequenced in a study of cytomegalovirus exposure and HLA in healthy donors. Generated by immunoSEQ multiplex PCR, the TCRdb table keeps only in-frame clones and is missing some. Of under 140,000 clones in the sample, approximately 90% were seen once. The sequenced material came from PBMCs. Receptors were obtained from a woman younger than 45 in good health and CMV-seropositive.

The genes are TRBV2 and TRBJ2-7; 8 bases align to TRBD2. V shed 6 bases, J shed 2 bases, and the junction held 9 bases outside the gene matches. The CDR3 extends over 15 amino acids. Germline lookup yields CDR1 SNHLY and CDR2 FYNNEI. CDR3 region: CASRRTAGVPYEQYF. CDR3 nucleotide sequence: TGTGCCAGCAGACGTACAGCGGGAGTCCCCTACGAGCAGTACTTC.

The rearrangement joins TRBV28 to TRBJ2-1, with no clear D. This CDR3 has 15 amino acids. Trimming took 1 base from V and 3 from J, leaving 10 bases between them. Germline V CDR1 and CDR2: MDHEN, SYDVKM. The CDR3 protein is CASSLFGEFYNEQFF. The CDR3 DNA reads TGTGCCAGCAGTTTATTCGGAGAATTCTACAATGAGCAGTTCTTC.

This clone was observed many times. The chain carries TRBV2 and TRBJ2-1, with D perhaps matching TRBD1 (6 bases). CDR1 is SNHLY and CDR2 is FYNNEI in the germline V gene. This CDR3 contains 15 residues. Trimming stripped 1 base from V and 6 bases from J, with 13 bases between. CDR3 DNA: TGTGCCAGCAGTGAAGAAGGGACAAGGGTCAATGAGCAGTTCTTC. Protein: CASSEEGTRVNEQFF.

The V and J genes are TRBV28 and TRBJ2-5, with 10 bases that match TRBD2. The CDR3 is made up of 17 amino acids. The V segment lost 5 bases and the J segment 3 bases; nucleotides outside the gene matches: 12. Germline V gene lookup returns CDR1 MDHEN and CDR2 SYDVKM. The CDR3 here is CASSQWKSLAGEETQYF. CDR3 nucleotides: TGTGCCAGCAGTCAGTGGAAGAGTCTAGCGGGAGAAGAGACCCAGTACTTC.

The rearrangement joins TRBV6-5 to TRBJ1-6; TRBD1 aligns across 9 bases. The CDR3 runs 15 residues. V shed 4 bases, J shed 5 bases, and the junction held 3 bases outside the gene matches. Germline CDR1 reads MNHEY; CDR2 reads SVGAGI. The CDR3 reads CASSSGQGHNSPLHF. In nucleotides, the CDR3 is TGTGCCAGCAGTTCGGGACAGGGCCATAATTCACCCCTCCACTTT.

This clone was counted once. The rearrangement links TRBV9 to TRBJ2-2, with 7 bases fitting TRBD1. Germline values: CDR1 SGDLS, CDR2 YYNGEE. The CDR3 spans 18 residues. The trim removed 3 bases at V and 3 bases at J, leaving 14 bases unmatched. Written as DNA, the CDR3 is TGTGCCAGCAGCGAGAAAACCGGGACAGTGAGATACACCGGGGAGCTGTTTTTT. Translation: CASSEKTGTVRYTGELFF.

This clone was seen a handful of times. The genes are TRBV6-5 and TRBJ1-2; TRBD1 agrees at 7 bases. J was trimmed by 5 bases and V by 5 bases; bases with no gene match: 5. Per the germline V gene, CDR1 is MNHEY and CDR2 is SVGAGI. The CDR3 runs to 13 residues. The CDR3 DNA sequence: TGTGCCAGCAGTCCGACAGGGAATTATGGCTACACCTTC. Residues: CASSPTGNYGYTF.

The rearrangement joins TRBV5-1 to TRBJ1-1, with TRBD1 matching over 7 bases. Per germline, CDR1 SGHRS and CDR2 YFSETQ. This CDR3 spans 15 amino acids. V dropped 3 bases and J dropped 2; count of bases not matched to a gene: 7. DNA for the CDR3: TGCGCCAGCAGCTCAAGAACAGGGGCCAACACTGAAGCTTTCTTT. It translates to CASSSRTGANTEAFF.

The chain recombines TRBV5-1 with TRBJ1-4, with a possible D match to TRBD1 (5 bases). The CDR3 spans 14 residues. The germline gives CDR1 SGHRS, CDR2 YFSETQ. V lost 2 bases and J 8 bases, leaving 13 bases between the germline ends. CDR3 protein: CASSFSGVGEKLFF. CDR3 DNA: TGCGCCAGCAGCTTCTCGGGGGTAGGGGAAAAACTGTTTTTT.

The chain uses TRBV7-9 and TRBJ1-5, with a tentative D call TRBD1 (5 bases). This CDR3 is 16 amino acids long. Trimming stripped 0 bases from V and 7 bases from J, with 16 bases between. CDR1 and CDR2 (germline): SEHNR, FQNEAQ (reference sequence). Written as DNA, the CDR3 is TGTGCCAGCAGCTTAGCGATGGCAGGGTCCCGGCAGCCCCAGCATTTT. This translates into CASSLAMAGSRQPQHF. The variable domain in full, with the rest retrieved from reference TRBV7-9 and TRBJ1-5, is DTGVSQNPRHKITKRGQNVTFRCDPISEHNRLYWYRQTLGQGPEFLTYFQNEAQLEKSRLLSDRFSAERPKGSFSTLEIQRTEQGDSAMYLCASSLAMAGSRQPQHFGDGTRLSIL.

This chain links TRBV29-1 with TRBJ2-7, with TRBD2 matching 13 bases. The CDR3 extends over 13 amino acids. Germline V CDR1 and CDR2: SQVTM, ANQGSEA. V trimming: 8 bases; J trimming: 7 bases; junction bases outside the gene matches: 8. CDR3 sequence reads: CSTRTSGSSEQYF. The CDR3 DNA is TGCAGCACTCGGACTAGCGGGAGTAGTGAGCAGTACTTC.